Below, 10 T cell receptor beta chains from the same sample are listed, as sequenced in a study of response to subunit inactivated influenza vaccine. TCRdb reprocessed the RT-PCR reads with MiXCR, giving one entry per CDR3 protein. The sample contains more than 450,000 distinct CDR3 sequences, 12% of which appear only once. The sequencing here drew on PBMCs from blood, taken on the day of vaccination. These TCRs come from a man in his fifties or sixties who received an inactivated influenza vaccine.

CDR3 nucleotides: TGCAGTGCTCCCTTTAGCAATGAGCAGTTCTTC. It codes for CSAPFSNEQFF. The chain is built from TRBV20-1 and TRBJ2-1; D unresolved. This CDR3 is 11 amino acids long. The V end lost 5 bases, the J end lost 6 bases, and 8 bases lay between the germline ends. Looked up from germline, CDR1 is DFQATT and CDR2 is SNEGSKA (reference sequence).

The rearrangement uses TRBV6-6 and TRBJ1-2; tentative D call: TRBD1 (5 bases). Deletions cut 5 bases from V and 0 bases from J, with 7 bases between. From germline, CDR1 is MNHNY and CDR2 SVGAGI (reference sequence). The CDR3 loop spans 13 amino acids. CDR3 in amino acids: CASSGTSNYGYTF. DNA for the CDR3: TGTGCCAGCAGTGGGACGTCTAACTATGGCTACACCTTC.

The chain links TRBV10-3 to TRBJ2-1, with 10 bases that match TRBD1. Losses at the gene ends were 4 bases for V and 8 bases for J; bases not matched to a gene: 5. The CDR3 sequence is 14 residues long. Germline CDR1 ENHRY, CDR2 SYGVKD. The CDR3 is CAISVRDRGYEQFF. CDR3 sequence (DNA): TGTGCCATCAGTGTAAGGGACAGGGGCTATGAGCAGTTCTTC.

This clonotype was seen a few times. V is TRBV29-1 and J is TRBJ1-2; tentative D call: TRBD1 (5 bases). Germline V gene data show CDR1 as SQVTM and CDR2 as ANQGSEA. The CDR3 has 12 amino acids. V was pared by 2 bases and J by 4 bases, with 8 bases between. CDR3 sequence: CSVEQGTYGYTF. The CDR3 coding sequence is TGCAGCGTTGAACAGGGAACCTATGGCTACACCTTC.

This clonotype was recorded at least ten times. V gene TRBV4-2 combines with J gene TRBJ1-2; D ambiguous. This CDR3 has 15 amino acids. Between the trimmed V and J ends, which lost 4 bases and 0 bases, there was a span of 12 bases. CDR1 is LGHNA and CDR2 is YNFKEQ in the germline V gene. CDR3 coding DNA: TGTGCCAGCAGCCGAGAAGTGGCAGCTAACTATGGCTACACCTTC. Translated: CASSREVAANYGYTF.

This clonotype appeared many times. The CDR3 nucleotides are TGTGCCAGCAGTTACCAAACAGGGGTCTATGGCTACACCTTC. Residues: CASSYQTGVYGYTF. The rearrangement uses TRBV6-5 and TRBJ1-2, with 7 bases aligning to TRBD1. Unmatched junction bases numbered 4, after V lost 2 bases and J lost 4 bases. This CDR3 is built from 14 residues. Germline CDR1 MNHEY, CDR2 SVGAGI.

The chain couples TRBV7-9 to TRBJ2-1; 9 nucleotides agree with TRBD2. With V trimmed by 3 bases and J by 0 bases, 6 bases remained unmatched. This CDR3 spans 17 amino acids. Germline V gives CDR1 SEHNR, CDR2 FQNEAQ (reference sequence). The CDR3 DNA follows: TGTGCCAGCAGCTTCAGGACTAGCGTAAGCTCCTACAATGAGCAGTTCTTC. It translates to CASSFRTSVSSYNEQFF.

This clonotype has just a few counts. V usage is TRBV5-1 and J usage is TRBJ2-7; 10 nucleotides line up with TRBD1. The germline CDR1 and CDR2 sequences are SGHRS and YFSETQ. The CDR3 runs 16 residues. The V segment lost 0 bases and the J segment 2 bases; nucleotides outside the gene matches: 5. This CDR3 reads CASSLDPGTGAYEQYF. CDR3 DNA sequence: TGCGCCAGCAGCTTGGACCCCGGGACAGGGGCCTACGAGCAGTACTTC. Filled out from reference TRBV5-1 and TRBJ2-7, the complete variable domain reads KAGVTQTPRYLIKTRGQQVTLSCSPISGHRSVSWYQQTPGQGLQFLFEYFSETQRNKGNFPGRFSGRQFSNSRSEMNVSTLELGDSALYLCASSLDPGTGAYEQYFGPGTRLTVT.

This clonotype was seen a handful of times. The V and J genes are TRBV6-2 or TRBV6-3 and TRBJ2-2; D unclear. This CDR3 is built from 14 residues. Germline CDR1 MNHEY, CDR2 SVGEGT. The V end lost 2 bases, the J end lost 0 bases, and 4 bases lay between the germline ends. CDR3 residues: CASSYLANTGELFF. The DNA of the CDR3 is TGTGCCAGCAGTTACCTGGCGAACACCGGGGAGCTGTTTTTT.

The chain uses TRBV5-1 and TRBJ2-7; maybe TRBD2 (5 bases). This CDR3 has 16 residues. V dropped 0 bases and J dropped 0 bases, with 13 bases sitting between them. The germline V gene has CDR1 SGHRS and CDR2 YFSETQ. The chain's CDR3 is CASSLDGGPSSYEQYF. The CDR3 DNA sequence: TGCGCCAGCAGCTTGGACGGCGGGCCTAGCTCCTACGAGCAGTACTTC. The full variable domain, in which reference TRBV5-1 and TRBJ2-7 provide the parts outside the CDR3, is KAGVTQTPRYLIKTRGQQVTLSCSPISGHRSVSWYQQTPGQGLQFLFEYFSETQRNKGNFPGRFSGRQFSNSRSEMNVSTLELGDSALYLCASSLDGGPSSYEQYFGPGTRLTVT.